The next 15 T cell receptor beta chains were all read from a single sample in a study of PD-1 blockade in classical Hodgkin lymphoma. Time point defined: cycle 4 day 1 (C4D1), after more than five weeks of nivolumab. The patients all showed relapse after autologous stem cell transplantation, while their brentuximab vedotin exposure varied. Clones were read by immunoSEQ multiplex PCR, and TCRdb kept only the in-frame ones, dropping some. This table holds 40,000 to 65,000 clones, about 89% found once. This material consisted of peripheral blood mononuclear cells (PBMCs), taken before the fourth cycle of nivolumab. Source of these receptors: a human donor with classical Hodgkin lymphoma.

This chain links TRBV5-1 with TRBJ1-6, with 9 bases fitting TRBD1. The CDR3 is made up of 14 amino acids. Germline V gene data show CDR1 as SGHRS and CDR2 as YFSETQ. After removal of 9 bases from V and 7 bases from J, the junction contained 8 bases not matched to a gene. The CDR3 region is CATGTGRGNSPLHF. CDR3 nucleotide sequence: TGCGCCACCGGGACAGGGCGAGGGAATTCACCCCTCCACTTT.

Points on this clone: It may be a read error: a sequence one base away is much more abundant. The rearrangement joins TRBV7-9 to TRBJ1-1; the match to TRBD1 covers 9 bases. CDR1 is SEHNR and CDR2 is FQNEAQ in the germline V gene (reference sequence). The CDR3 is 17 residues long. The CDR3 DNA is TGTGCCAGCAACTTAGCGGGGCACAGGGGGCGAGGCACTGAAGCTTTCTTT. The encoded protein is CASNLAGHRGRGTEAFF.

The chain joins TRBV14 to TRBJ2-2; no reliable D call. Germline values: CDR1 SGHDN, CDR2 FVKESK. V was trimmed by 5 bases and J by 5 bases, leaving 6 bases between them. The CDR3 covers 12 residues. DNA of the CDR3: TGTGCCAGCAGCTACACGACCGGGGAGCTGTTTTTT. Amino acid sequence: CASSYTTGELFF.

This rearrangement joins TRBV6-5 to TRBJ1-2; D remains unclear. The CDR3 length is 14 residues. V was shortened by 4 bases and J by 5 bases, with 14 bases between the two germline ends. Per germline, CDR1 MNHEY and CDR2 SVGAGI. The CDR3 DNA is TGTGCCAGCAGTTTGGCCGGAATCGATTATGGCTACACCTTC. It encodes CASSLAGIDYGYTF.

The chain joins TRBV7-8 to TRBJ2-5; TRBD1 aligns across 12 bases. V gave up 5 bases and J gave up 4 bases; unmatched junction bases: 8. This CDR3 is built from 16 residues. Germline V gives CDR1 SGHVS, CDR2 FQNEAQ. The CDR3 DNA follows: TGTGCCAGCAGCACTTCCGGGACAGGGGGCAGAGAGACCCAGTACTTC. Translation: CASSTSGTGGRETQYF.

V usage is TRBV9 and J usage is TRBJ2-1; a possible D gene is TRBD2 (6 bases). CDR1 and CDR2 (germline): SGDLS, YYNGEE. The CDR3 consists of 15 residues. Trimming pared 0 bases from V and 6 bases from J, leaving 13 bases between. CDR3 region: CASSVDGAGLNEQFF. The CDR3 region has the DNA TGTGCCAGCAGCGTAGACGGAGCGGGTCTCAATGAGCAGTTCTTC.

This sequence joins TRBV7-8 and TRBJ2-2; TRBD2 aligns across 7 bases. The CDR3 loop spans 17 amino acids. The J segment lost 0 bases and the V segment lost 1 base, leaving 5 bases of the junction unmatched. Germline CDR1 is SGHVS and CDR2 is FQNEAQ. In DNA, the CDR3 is TGTGCCAGCAGCTTAGATTGGCTAGCGGCGAACACCGGGGAGCTGTTTTTT. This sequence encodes CASSLDWLAANTGELFF.

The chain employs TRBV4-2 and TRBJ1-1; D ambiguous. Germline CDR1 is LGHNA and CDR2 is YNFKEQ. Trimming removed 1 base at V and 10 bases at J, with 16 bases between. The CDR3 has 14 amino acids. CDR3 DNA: TGTGCCAGCAGCCAAGCTCAGGCCCCCAAGGGAGCTTTCTTT. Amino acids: CASSQAQAPKGAFF.

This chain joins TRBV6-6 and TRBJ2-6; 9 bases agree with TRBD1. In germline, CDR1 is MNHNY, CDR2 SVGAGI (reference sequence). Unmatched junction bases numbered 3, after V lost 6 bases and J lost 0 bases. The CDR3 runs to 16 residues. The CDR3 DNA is TGTGCCAGCAGACAGGGACAGGGCTCTGGGGCCAACGTCCTGACTTTC. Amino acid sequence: CASRQGQGSGANVLTF.

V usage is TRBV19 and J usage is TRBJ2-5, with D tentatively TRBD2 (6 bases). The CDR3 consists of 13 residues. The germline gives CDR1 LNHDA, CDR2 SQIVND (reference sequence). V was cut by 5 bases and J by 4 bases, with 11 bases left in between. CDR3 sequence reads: CASSRREIETQYF. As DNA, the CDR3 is TGTGCCAGTAGTCGCCGGGAGATAGAGACCCAGTACTTC. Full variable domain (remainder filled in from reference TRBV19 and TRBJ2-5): DGGITQSPKYLFRKEGQNVTLSCEQNLNHDAMYWYRQDPGQGLRLIYYSQIVNDFQKGDIAEGYSVSREKKESFPLTVTSAQKNPTAFYLCASSRREIETQYFGPGTRLLVL.

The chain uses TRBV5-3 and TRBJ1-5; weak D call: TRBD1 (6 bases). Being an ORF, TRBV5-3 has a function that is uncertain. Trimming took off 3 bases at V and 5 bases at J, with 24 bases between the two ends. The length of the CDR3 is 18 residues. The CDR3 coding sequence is TGTGCCAGAAGCTCCGGGGGGCCCGGGACGAGAAACTATCAGCCCCAGCATTTT. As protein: CARSSGGPGTRNYQPQHF.

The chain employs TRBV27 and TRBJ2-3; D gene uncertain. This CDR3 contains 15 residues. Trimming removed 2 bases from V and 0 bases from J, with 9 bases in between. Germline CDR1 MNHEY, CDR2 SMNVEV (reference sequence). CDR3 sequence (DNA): TGTGCCAGCAGTTTAAAACAGACTAGCACAGATACGCAGTATTTT. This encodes CASSLKQTSTDTQYF.

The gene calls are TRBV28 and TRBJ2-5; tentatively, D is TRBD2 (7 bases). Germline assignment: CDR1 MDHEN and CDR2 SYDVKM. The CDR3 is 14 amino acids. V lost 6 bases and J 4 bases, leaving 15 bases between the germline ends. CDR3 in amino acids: CASSLGGGGETQYF. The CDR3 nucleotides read TGTGCCAGCAGCCTTGGAGGGGGGGGAGAGACCCAGTACTTC.

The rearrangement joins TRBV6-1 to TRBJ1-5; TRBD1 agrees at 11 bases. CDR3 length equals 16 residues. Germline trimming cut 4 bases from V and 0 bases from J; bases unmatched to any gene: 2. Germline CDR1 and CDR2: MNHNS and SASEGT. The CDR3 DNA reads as TGTGCCAGCAGTGGGGGGACAGGGGGTAGCAATCAGCCCCAGCATTTT. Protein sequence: CASSGGTGGSNQPQHF.

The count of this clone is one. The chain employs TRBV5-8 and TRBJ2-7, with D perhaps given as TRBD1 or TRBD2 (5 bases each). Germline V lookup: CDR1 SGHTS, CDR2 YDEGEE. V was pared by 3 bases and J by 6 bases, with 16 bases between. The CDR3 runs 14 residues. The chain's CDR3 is CASSSRDQIVEQYF. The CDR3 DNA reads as TGTGCCAGCAGCTCCCGGGACCAAATCGTCGAGCAGTACTTC. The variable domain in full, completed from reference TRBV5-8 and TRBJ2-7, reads EAGVTQSPTHLIKTRGQQATLRCSPISGHTSVYWYQQALGLGLQFLLWYDEGEERNRGNFPPRFSGRQFPNYSSELNVNALELEDSALYLCASSSRDQIVEQYFGPGTRLTVT.